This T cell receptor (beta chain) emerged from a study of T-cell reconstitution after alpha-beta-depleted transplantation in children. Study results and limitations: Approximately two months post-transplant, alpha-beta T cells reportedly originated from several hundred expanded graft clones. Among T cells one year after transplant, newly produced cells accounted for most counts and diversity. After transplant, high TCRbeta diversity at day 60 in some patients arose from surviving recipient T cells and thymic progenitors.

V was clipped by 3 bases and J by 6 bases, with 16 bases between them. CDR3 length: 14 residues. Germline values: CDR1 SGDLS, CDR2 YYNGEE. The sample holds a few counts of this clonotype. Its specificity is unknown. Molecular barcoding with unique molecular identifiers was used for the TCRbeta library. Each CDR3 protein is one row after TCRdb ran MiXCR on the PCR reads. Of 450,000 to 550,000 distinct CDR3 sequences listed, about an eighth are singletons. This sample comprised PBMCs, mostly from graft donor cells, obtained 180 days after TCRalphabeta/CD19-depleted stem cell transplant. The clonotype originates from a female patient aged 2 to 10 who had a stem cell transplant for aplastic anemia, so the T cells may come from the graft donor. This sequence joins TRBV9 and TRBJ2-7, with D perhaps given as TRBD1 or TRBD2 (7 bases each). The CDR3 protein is CASSAGGGDSEQYF. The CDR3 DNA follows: TGTGCCAGCAGCGCTGGGGGGGGGGACAGCGAGCAGTACTTC. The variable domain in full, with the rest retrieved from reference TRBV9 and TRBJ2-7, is DSGVTQTPKHLITATGQRVTLRCSPRSGDLSVYWYQQSLDQGLQFLIQYYNGEERAKGNILERFSAQQFPDLHSELNLSSLELGDSALYFCASSAGGGDSEQYFGPGTRLTVT.